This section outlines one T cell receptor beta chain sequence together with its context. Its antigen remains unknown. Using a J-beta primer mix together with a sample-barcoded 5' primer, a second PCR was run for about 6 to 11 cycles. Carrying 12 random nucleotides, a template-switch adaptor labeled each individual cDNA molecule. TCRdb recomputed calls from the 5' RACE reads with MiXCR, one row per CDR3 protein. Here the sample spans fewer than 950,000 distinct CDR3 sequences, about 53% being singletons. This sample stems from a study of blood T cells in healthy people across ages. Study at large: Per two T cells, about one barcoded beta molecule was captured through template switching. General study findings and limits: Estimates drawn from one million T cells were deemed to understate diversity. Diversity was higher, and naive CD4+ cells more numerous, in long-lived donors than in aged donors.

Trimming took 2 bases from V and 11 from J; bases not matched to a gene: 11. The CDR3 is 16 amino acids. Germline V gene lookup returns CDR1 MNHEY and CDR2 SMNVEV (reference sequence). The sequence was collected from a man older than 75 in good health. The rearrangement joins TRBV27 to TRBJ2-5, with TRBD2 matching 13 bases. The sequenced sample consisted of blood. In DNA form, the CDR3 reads TGTGCCAGCAGTTTAACGGGACTAGCGGGACAAAATGAGCAGTACTTC. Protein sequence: CASSLTGLAGQNEQYF.